This T cell receptor (beta chain) was sequenced in a study of response to subunit inactivated influenza vaccine. Overall study results and limits: Authors suggested each seasonal flu vaccination may recruit only limited numbers of new T cells.

TCRdb passed the RT-PCR reads through MiXCR, listing each CDR3 protein once. The sample has approximately 730,000 distinct CDR3 sequences, about 15% seen once. The CDR3 spans 15 residues. V trimming: 5 bases; J trimming: 8 bases; junction bases outside the gene matches: 14. Per the germline V gene, CDR1 is DFQATT and CDR2 is SNEGSKA (reference sequence). This clonotype was observed a few times. Its antigen is still unknown. The chain recombines TRBV20-1 with TRBJ2-4, with 8 bases aligning to TRBD1. The specimen comprised PBMCs from blood, sampled 14 to 15 days before vaccination. This TCR was recovered from a man in his fifties or sixties who received an inactivated influenza vaccine. The CDR3 DNA reads as TGCAGTGCTCCCCCCCAACAGGGGGTTTCTCACATTCAGTACTTC. Protein product: CSAPPQQGVSHIQYF.